The T cell receptor (beta chain) under discussion was sequenced for a study of T cell changes during pregnancy in multiple sclerosis. Repertoires were generated with immunoSEQ multiplex PCR, while TCRdb's copy carries only in-frame clones and drops some. The sample consists of 42,000 or so clones, about 94% of them appearing once. The CDR3 loop spans 12 amino acids. Germline V gives CDR1 GTSNPN, CDR2 SVGIG (reference sequence). This chain joins TRBV30 and TRBJ2-5; D uncertain. The assigned J gene may be wrong: the sequence end matches TRBJ2-7 better. The source material was CD8+ T cells from peripheral blood mononuclear cells, sampled in the third trimester of pregnancy. The receptor was derived from a female donor with multiple sclerosis, enrolled in a pregnancy study. The CDR3 DNA reads TGTGCCTGGATTAATCTCCGTAACGAGCAGTACTTC. It specifies CAWINLRNEQYF.